This TCR beta chain derives from a study of blood T cells in healthy people across ages (dated by TCRdb to the mid-2010s). About the full investigation: Template switching captured roughly one uniquely barcoded TCR beta cDNA molecule per two T cells in model experiments. To avoid experimental bias, donors of different ages were randomly spread across the sequencing lanes. The donors were split into four age groups: young (average 16 years), middle-aged (around 40), aged (62) and long-lived (82). The study analyzed two additional independent replicas of 1 million unique cDNA reads from the same blood draw for two donors, one aged 18 to 29 and one aged 80 or older. Using deep sequencing normalized with unique cDNA molecular identifiers, the study measured how TCR beta repertoire diversity changes with age. What the research found in general, with its limitations: Compared with the aged group, the long-lived group had more naive CD4+ T cells, fewer expanded clones and increased TCR diversity, a pattern suggesting age selection. Because donor CMV infection status was unknown, age-related changes in expanded clonotypes were potentially confounded. There was a strong correlation between observed TCR beta diversity and the percentage of naive T cells measured by flow cytometry. Estimates of total diversity based on one million sequenced T cells were regarded as lower bounds and as underestimates. Since profiling was done on bulk unsorted PBMCs, naive and antigen-experienced compartments could not be conclusively compared. As age increased, observed TCR beta diversity per million T cells dropped in a roughly linear way, and a significant reduction was already evident by age around 41.

The library was obtained by 5' RACE. Instrument on record: Illumina HiSeq 2500. A second PCR of about 6 to 12 cycles was run with a J-beta primer mix and a sample-barcoded 5' primer. Each TCR beta cDNA molecule received a unique molecular identifier from a template-switch 5' adaptor carrying 12 random nucleotides. Each sample yielded at least 3 million CDR3-containing paired-end reads. All of the RNA was converted into first-strand cDNA using the Mint cDNA synthesis kit, with a TRBC-specific oligonucleotide serving as the primer. Following uracil-DNA glycosylase treatment, all cDNA underwent a first 18-cycle PCR with the universal primers M1SS and BC2_uni_R. For the original study's pipeline: Each sample was normalized by randomly selecting 1 million high-quality reads, each carrying a distinct molecular identifier. Instead of being binned into consensus sequences, reads with shared molecular identifiers were discarded. MiTCR, with a Q25 quality threshold and the strictest error-elimination algorithm, was used for CDR3 identification, clonotype clustering and error correction. Lower-bound total TCR beta diversity was estimated with a nonparametric unseen species model using Euler transformation. TCRdb handled the public reads itself, with Q25 trimming in fastp and clone calling in MiXCR, and kept productive beta chains. Here each entry gathers all rows of one CDR3 protein and keeps the most common genes and DNA. These V and J calls derive from TCRdb rather than the authors' analysis. For this sample there are hundreds of thousands of distinct CDR3 sequences; about 59% appear just once. Of the sample, around a quarter is held by the ten largest clones.

To note about this clonotype: Its specific antigen is unknown. Base qualities are not provided; no much larger clone lies one nucleotide away.

Systemically healthy Caucasian individuals from Russia, some 38 in total and aged roughly 6 to 100 years, were included as donors. Around 9.8 milliliters of peripheral blood were collected from each donor into EDTA-treated Vacutainer tubes. PBMCs were isolated by Ficoll-Paque density-gradient centrifugation, with at least 6 million obtained per sample. Total RNA, at least 6 micrograms per sample, was extracted from PBMCs with Trizol reagent. For every donor, an aliquot of PBMCs went through flow cytometry to measure the percentages of naive CD45RAhigh/CD27high T cells. Sequences MGHDK (CDR1) and SYGVNS (CDR2) are obtained from the germline V gene. From the cysteine up to the phenylalanine, the CDR3 has a length of 13 residues. The DNA shown is the 39-base CDR3, in frame from base 1. V sheds 6 bases and J sheds 5 bases, leaving 11 bases between their ends.

Material: blood. The clonotype originates from a man under 40 in good health. Recombination connected TRBV25-1 to TRBJ2-1; the D segment cannot be called with confidence. The DNA sequence is as follows: TGTGCCAGCAGGGGATCTGGGAACAATGAGCAGTTCTTC. It encodes CASRGSGNNEQFF.